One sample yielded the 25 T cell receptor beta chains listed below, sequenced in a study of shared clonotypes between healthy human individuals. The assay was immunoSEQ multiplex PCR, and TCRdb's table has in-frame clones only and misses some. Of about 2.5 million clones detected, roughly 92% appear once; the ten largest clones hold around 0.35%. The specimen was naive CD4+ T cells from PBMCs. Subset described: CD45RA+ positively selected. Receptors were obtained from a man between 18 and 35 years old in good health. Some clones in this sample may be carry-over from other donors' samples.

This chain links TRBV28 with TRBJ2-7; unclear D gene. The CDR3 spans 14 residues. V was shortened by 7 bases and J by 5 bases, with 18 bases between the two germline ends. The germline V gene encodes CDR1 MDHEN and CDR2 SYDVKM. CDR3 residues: CASTLQFRTDEQYF. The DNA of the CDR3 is TGTGCCAGCACCCTACAGTTTCGGACCGACGAGCAGTACTTC.

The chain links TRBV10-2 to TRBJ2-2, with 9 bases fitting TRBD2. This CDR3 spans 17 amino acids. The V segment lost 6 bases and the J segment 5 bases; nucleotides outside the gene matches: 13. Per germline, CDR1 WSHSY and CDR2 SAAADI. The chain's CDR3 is CASRESLGLARTGELFF. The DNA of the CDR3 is TGCGCCAGCAGGGAATCACTCGGACTAGCGAGGACCGGGGAGCTGTTTTTT.

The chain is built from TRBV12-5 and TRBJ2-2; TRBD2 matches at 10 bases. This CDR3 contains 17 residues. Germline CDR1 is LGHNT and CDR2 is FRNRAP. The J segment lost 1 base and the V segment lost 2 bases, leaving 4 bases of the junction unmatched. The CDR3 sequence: CASGLLIAGGNTGELFF. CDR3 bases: TGTGCTAGTGGTTTGTTGATAGCGGGAGGGAACACCGGGGAGCTGTTTTTT.

The CDR3 sequence: CASSFASVGGETQYF. The CDR3 coding sequence is TGTGCCAGCAGTTTCGCGTCAGTGGGGGGGGAGACCCAGTACTTC. V and J are TRBV28 and TRBJ2-5, with 7 bases fitting TRBD2. The CDR3 contains 15 residues. The V gene end was trimmed by 3 bases and the J gene end by 5 bases; junction bases not matched to a gene: 9. CDR1 MDHEN and CDR2 SYDVKM come from the germline V gene.

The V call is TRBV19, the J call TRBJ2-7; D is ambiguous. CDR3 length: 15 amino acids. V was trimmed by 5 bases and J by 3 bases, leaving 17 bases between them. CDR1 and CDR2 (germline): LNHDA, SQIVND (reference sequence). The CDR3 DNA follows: TGTGCCAGTAGTTCCTTAAGAGATACGGTCTACGAGCAGTACTTC. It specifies CASSSLRDTVYEQYF.

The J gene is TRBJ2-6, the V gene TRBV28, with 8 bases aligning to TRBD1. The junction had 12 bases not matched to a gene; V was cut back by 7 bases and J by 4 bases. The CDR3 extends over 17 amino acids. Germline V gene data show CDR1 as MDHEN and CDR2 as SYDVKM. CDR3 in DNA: TGTGCCAGCACCCCGCGGCAGGGGGCGCCGGGGGCCAACGTCCTGACTTTC. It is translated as CASTPRQGAPGANVLTF.

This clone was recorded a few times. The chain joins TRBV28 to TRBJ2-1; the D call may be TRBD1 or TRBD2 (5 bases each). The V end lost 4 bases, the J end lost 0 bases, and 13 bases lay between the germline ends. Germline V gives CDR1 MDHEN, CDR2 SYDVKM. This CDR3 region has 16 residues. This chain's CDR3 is CASSSHGASSYNEQFF. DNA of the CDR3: TGTGCCAGCAGTTCCCACGGGGCTAGCTCCTACAATGAGCAGTTCTTC.

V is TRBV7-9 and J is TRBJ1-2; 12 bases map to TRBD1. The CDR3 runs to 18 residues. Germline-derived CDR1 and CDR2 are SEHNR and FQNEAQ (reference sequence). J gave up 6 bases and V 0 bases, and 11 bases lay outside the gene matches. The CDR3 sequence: CASSLARGTGGRRDGYTF. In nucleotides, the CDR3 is TGTGCCAGCAGCTTAGCGAGGGGGACAGGGGGCAGACGGGATGGCTACACCTTC.

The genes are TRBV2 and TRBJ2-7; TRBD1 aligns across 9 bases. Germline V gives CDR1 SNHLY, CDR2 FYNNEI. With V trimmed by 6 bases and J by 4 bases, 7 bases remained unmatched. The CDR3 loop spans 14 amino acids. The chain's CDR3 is CASRAGTGLYEQYF. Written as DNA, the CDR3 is TGTGCCAGCAGAGCCGGGACAGGGCTGTACGAGCAGTACTTC.

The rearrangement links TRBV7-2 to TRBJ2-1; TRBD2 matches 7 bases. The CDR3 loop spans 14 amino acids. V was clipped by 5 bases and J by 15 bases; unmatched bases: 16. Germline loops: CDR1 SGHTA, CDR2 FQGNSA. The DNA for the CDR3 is TGTGCCAGCAGCCGAATAGCGGGCGTGTCAACTCGGTTCTTC. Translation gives CASSRIAGVSTRFF.

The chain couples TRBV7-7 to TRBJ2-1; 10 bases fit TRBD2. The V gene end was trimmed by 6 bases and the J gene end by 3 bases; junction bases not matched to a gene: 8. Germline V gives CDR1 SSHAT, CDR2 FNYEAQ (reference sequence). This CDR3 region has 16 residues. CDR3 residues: CASSPIAGGVYNEQFF. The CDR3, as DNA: TGTGCCAGCAGTCCCATAGCGGGAGGAGTCTACAATGAGCAGTTCTTC.

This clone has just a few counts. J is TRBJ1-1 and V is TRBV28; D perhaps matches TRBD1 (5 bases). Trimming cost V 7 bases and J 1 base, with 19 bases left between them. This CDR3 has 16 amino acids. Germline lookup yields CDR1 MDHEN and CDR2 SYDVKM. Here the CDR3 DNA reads TGTGCCAGCACGTCACTGCTTGGGGGTGGGAACACTGAAGCTTTCTTT. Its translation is CASTSLLGGGNTEAFF.

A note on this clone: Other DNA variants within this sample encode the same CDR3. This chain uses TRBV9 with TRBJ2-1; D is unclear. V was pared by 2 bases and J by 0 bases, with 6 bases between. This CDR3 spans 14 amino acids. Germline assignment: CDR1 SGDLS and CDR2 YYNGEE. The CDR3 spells CASSVLGSYNEQFF. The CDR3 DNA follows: TGTGCCAGCAGCGTTTTGGGCTCCTACAATGAGCAGTTCTTC.

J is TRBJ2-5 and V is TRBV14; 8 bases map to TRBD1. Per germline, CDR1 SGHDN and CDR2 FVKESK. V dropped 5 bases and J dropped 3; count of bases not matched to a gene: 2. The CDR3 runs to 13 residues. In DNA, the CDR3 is TGTGCCAGCAGCAAGGACAGGGAAGAGACCCAGTACTTC. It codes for CASSKDREETQYF.

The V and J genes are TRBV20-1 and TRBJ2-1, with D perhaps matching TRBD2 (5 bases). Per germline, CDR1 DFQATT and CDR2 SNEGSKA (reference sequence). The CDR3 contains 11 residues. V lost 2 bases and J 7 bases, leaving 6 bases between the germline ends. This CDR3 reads CSARKRNEQFF. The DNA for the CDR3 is TGCAGTGCTAGAAAGCGGAATGAGCAGTTCTTC.

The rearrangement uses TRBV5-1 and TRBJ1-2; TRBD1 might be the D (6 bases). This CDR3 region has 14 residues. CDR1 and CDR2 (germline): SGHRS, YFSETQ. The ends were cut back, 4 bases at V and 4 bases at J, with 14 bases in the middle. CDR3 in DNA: TGCGCCAGCAGCCAGGCTGGGGGCCTCTATGGCTACACCTTC. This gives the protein CASSQAGGLYGYTF.

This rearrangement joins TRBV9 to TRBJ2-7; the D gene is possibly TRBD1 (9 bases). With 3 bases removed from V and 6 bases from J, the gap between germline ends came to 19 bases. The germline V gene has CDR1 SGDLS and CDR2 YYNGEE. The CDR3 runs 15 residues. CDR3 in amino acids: CASSGGGTGQVEQYF. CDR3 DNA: TGTGCCAGCAGCGGCGGGGGGACAGGGCAGGTCGAGCAGTACTTC.

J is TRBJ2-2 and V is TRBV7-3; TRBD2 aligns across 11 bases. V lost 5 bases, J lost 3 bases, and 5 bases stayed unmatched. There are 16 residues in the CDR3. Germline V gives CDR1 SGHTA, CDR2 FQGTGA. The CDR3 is CASSLLAGGHTGELFF. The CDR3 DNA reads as TGTGCCAGCAGCCTCCTAGCGGGAGGACACACCGGGGAGCTGTTTTTT.

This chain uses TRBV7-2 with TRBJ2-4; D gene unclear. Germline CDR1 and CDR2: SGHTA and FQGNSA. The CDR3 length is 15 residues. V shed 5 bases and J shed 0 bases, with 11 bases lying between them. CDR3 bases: TGTGCCAGCAGCCCGACATGGCTAGCCAAAAACATTCAGTACTTC. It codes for CASSPTWLAKNIQYF.

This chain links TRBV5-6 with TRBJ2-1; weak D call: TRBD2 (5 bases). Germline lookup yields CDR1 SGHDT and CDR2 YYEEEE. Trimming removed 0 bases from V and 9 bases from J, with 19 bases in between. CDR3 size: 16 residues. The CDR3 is CASSLEVSWERIEQFF. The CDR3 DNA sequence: TGTGCCAGCAGCTTGGAAGTATCCTGGGAGCGGATTGAGCAGTTCTTC.

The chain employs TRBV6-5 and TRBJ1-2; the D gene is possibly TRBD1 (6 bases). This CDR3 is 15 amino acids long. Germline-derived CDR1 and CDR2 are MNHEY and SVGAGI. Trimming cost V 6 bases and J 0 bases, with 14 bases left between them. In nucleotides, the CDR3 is TGTGCCAGCAGGGGGGCGGCAGATACTAACTATGGCTACACCTTC. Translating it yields CASRGAADTNYGYTF.

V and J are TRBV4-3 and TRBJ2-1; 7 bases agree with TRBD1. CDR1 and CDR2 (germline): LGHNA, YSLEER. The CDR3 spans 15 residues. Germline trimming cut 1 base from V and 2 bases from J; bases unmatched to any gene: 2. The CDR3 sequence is CASSQGDRAYNEQFF. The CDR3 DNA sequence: TGCGCCAGCAGCCAAGGAGACAGGGCCTACAATGAGCAGTTCTTC.

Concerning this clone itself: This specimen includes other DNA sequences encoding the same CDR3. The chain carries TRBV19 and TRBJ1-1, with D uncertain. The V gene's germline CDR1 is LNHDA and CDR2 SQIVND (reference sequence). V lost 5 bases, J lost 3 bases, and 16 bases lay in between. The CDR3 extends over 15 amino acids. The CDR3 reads CASSPRLALDTEAFF. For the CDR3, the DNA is TGTGCCAGTAGTCCCCGTTTAGCATTGGACACTGAAGCTTTCTTT. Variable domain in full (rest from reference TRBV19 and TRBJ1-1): DGGITQSPKYLFRKEGQNVTLSCEQNLNHDAMYWYRQDPGQGLRLIYYSQIVNDFQKGDIAEGYSVSREKKESFPLTVTSAQKNPTAFYLCASSPRLALDTEAFFGQGTRLTVV.

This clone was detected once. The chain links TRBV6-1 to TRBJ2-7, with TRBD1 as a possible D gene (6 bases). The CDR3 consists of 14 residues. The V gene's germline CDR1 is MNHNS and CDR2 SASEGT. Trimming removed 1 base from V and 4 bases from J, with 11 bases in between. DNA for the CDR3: TGTGCCAGCAGTGAAGGACAGGTCCTATACGAGCAGTACTTC. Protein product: CASSEGQVLYEQYF.

CDR3: CASSGRDRFNEKLFF. The DNA for the CDR3 is TGTGCCAGTAGTGGCCGGGACAGATTCAATGAAAAACTGTTTTTT. The genes are TRBV19 and TRBJ1-4, with 7 bases identical to TRBD1. The germline gives CDR1 LNHDA, CDR2 SQIVND (reference sequence). V was pared by 5 bases and J by 5 bases, with 8 bases of the junction left unmatched. The CDR3 is made up of 15 amino acids.